This TCR beta chain stems from a study of blood T cell repertoires in COVID-19. V was cut by 3 bases and J by 2 bases, with 11 bases left in between. There are 14 residues in the CDR3. CDR1 is SGHRS and CDR2 is YFSETQ in the germline V gene. Profiling relied on immunoSEQ multiplex PCR, and the TCRdb table lists in-frame clones only, not all of them. The table lists approximately 50,000 clones, more than 80% of them singletons, with 15% to 20% in the top ten. The chain employs TRBV5-1 and TRBJ2-5, with a tentative D call TRBD1 (6 bases). This clonotype was sampled from a human donor in a cohort sampled during active COVID-19. Sequencing input: peripheral blood. For the CDR3, the DNA is TGCGCCAGCAGCTACCAAGGACAGCAAGAGACCCAGTACTTC. Its translation: CASSYQGQQETQYF.